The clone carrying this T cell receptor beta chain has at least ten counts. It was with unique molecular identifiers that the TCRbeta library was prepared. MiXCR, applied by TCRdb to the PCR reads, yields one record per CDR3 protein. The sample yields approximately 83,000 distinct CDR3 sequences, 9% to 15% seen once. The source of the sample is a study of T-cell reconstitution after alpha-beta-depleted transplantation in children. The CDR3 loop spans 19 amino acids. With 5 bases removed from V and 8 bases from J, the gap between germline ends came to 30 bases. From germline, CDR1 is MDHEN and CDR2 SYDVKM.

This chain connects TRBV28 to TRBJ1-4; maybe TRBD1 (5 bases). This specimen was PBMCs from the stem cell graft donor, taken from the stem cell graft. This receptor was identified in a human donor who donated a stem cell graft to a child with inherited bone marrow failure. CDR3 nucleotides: TGTGCCAGCAGTGCCTCGACAGTCTTCTCTTCCGTCCTTTTCGAAAAACTGTTTTTT. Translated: CASSASTVFSSVLFEKLFF.